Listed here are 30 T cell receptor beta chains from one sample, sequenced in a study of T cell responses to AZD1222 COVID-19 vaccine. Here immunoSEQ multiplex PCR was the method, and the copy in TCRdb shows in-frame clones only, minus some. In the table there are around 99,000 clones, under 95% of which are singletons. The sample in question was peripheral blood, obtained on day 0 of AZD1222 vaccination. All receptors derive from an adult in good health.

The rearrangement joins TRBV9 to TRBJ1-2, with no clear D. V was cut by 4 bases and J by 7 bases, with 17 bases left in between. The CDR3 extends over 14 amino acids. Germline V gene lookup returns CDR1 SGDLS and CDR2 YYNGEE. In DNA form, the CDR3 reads TGTGCCAGCAGCCCCGTTTTAGGGTCTGTTGGCTACACCTTC. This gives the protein CASSPVLGSVGYTF.

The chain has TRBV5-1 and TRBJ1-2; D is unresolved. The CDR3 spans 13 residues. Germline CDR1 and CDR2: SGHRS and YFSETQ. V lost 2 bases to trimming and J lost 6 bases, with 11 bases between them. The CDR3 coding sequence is TGCGCCAGCAGCTTTGGACCTGAGGATGGCTACACCTTC. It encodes CASSFGPEDGYTF.

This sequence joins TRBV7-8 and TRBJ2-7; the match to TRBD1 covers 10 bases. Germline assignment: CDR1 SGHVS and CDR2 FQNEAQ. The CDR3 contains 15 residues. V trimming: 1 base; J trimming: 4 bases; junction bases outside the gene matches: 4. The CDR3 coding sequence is TGTGCCAGCAGCTTAGAGGCGGACAGGGGGTACGAGCAGTACTTC. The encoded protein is CASSLEADRGYEQYF.

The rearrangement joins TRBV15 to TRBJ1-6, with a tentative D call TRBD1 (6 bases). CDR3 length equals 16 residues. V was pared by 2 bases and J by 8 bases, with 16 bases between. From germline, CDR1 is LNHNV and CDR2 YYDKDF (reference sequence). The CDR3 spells CATSRPGGGSDSPLHF. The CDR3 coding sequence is TGTGCCACCAGCAGACCTGGAGGGGGGTCTGATTCACCCCTCCACTTT.

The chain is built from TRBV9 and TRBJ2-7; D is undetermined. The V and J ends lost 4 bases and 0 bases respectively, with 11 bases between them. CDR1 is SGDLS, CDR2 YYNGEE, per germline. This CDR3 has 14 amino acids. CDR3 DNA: TGTGCCAGCAGCCTCCGACCCAGCTCCTACGAGCAGTACTTC. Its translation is CASSLRPSSYEQYF.

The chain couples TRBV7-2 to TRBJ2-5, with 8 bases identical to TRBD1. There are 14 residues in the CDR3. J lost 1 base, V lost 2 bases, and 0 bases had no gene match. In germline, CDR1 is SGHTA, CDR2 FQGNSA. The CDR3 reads CASSLTGGQETQYF. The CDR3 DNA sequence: TGTGCCAGCAGCTTAACAGGGGGCCAAGAGACCCAGTACTTC.

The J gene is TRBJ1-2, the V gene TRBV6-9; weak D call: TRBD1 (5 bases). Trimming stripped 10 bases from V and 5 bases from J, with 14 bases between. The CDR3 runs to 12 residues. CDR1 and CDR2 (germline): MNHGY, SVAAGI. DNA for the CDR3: TGTGCCACCACCGAGAAGGGGTATGGCTACACCTTC. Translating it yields CATTEKGYGYTF.

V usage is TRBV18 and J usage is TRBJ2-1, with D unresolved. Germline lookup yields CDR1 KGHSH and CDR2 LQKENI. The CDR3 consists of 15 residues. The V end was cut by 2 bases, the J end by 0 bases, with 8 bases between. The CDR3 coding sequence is TGTGCCAGCTCACCAGACTTGAGCTCCTACAATGAGCAGTTCTTC. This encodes CASSPDLSSYNEQFF.

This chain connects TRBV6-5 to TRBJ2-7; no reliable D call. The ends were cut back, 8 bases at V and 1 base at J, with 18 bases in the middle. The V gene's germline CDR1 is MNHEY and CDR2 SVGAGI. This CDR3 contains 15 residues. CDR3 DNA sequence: TGTGCCAGCTCTATATCCTGGACCCTTTCCTACGAGCAGTACTTC. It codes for CASSISWTLSYEQYF.

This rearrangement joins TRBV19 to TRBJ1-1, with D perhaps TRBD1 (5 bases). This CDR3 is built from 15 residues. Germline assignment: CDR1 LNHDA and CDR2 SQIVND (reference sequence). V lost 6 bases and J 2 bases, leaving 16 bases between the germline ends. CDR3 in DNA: TGTGCCAGTAGCCTCCCGACAGAGTACAACACTGAAGCTTTCTTT. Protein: CASSLPTEYNTEAFF.

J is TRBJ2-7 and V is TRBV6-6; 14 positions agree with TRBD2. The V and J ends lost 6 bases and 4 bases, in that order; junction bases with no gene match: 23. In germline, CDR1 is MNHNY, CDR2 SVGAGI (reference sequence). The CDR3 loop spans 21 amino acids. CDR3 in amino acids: CASSLFWYPTSGGDAVYEQYF. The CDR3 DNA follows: TGTGCCAGCAGCCTATTTTGGTATCCGACTAGCGGGGGGGACGCTGTTTACGAGCAGTACTTC.

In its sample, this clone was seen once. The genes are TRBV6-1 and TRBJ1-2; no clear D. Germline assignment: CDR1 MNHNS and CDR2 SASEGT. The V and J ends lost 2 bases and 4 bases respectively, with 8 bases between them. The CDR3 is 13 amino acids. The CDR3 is CASSERGSYGYTF. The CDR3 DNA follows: TGTGCCAGCAGTGAACGGGGTTCCTATGGCTACACCTTC.

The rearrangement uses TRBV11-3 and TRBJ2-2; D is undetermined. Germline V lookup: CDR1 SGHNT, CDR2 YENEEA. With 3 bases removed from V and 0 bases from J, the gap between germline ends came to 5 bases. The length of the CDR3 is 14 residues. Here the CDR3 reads CASSLTSNTGELFF. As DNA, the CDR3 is TGTGCCAGCAGCTTGACATCGAACACCGGGGAGCTGTTTTTT.

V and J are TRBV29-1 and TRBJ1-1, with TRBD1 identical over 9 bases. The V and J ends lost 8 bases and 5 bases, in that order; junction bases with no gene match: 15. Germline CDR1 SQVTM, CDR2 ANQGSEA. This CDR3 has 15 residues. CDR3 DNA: TGCAGCTCAAACAGGGGGCTCAGTGAAGGGACTGAAGCTTTCTTT. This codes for CSSNRGLSEGTEAFF. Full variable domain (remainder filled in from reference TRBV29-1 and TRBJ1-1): SAVISQKPSRDICQRGTSLTIQCQVDSQVTMMFWYRQQPGQSLTLIATANQGSEATYESGFVIDKFPISRPNLTFSTLTVSNMSPEDSSIYLCSSNRGLSEGTEAFFGQGTRLTVV.

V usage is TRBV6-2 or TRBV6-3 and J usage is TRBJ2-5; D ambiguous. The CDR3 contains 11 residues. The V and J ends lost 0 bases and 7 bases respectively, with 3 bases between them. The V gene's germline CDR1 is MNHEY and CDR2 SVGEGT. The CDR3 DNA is TGTGCCAGCAGTTACTCCCTGACCCAGTACTTC. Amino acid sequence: CASSYSLTQYF.

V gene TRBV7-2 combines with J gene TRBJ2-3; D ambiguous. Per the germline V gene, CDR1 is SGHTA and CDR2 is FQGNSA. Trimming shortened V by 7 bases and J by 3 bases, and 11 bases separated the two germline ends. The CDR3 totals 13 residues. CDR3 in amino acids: CASTDPITDTQYF. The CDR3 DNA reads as TGTGCCAGCACCGACCCTATTACAGATACGCAGTATTTT. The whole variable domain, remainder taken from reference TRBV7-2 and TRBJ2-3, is GAGVSQSPSNKVTEKGKDVELRCDPISGHTALYWYRQSLGQGLEFLIYFQGNSAPDKSGLPSDRFSAERTGGSVSTLTIQRTQQEDSAVYLCASTDPITDTQYFGPGTRLTVL.

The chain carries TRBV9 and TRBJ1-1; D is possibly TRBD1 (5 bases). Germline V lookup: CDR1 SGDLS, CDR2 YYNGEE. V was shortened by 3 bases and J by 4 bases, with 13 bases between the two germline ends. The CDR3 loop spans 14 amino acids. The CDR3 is CASSDRPGGTEAFF. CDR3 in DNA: TGTGCCAGCAGCGACAGGCCGGGGGGCACTGAAGCTTTCTTT.

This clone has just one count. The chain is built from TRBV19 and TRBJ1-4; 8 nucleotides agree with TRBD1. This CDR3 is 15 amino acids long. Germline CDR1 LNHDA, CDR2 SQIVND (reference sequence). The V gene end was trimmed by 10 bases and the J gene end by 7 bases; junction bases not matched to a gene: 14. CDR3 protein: CATKETGDSTEKLFF. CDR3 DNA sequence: TGTGCCACAAAAGAGACAGGGGATTCGACTGAAAAACTGTTTTTT.

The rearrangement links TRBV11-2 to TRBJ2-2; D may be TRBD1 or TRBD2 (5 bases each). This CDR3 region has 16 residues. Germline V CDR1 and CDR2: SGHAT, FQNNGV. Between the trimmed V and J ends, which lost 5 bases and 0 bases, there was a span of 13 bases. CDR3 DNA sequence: TGTGCCAGCAGCCTATCTCTGGGGGCGAACACCGGGGAGCTGTTTTTT. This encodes CASSLSLGANTGELFF.

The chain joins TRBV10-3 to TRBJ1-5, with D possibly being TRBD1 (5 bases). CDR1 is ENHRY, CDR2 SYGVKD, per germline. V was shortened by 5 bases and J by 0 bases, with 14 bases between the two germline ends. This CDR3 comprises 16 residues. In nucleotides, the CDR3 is TGTGCCATCAGTCCTACAGGCGCTACTAGCAATCAGCCCCAGCATTTT. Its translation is CAISPTGATSNQPQHF.

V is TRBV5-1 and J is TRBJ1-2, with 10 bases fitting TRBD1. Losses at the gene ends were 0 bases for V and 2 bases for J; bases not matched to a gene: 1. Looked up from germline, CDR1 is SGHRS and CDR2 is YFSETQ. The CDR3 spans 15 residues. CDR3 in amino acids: CASSLGQGANYGYTF. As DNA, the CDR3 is TGCGCCAGCAGCTTGGGACAGGGGGCCAACTATGGCTACACCTTC.

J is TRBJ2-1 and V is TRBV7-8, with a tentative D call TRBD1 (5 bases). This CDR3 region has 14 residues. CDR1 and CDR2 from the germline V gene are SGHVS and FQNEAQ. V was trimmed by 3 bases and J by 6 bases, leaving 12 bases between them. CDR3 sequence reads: CASSFRQFTNEQFF. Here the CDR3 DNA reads TGTGCCAGCAGCTTTCGACAGTTCACCAATGAGCAGTTCTTC.

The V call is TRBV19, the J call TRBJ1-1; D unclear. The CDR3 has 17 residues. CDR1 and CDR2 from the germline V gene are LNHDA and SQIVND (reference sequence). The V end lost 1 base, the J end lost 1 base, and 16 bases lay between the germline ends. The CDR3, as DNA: TGTGCCAGTAGTATAGGCACGGGCCACCGCGAGAACACTGAAGCTTTCTTT. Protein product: CASSIGTGHRENTEAFF. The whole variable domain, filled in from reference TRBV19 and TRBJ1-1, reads DGGITQSPKYLFRKEGQNVTLSCEQNLNHDAMYWYRQDPGQGLRLIYYSQIVNDFQKGDIAEGYSVSREKKESFPLTVTSAQKNPTAFYLCASSIGTGHRENTEAFFGQGTRLTVV.

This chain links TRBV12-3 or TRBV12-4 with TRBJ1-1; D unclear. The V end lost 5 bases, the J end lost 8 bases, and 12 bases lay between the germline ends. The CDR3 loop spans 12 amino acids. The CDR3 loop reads CASSPSPFEAFF. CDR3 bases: TGTGCCAGCAGTCCCAGCCCCTTCGAAGCTTTCTTT.

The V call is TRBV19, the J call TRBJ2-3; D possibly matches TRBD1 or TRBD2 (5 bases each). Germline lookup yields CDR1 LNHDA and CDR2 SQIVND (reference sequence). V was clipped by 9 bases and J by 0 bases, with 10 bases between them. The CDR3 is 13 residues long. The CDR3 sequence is CASGTESTDTQYF. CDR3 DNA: TGTGCCAGCGGGACGGAAAGCACAGATACGCAGTATTTT.

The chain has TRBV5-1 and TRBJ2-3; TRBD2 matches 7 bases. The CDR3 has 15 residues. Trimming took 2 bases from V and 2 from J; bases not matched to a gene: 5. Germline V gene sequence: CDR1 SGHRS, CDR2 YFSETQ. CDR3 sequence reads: CASSLAGHPTDTQYF. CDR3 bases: TGCGCCAGCAGCTTAGCGGGGCATCCCACAGATACGCAGTATTTT.

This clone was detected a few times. CDR3 loop: CASSVNFGLPADEQFF. CDR3 DNA: TGTGCCAGCAGCGTTAATTTTGGACTGCCTGCGGATGAGCAGTTCTTC. The chain combines TRBV6-4 with TRBJ2-1; D possibly corresponds to TRBD2 (5 bases). Germline CDR1 reads MRHNA; CDR2 reads SNTAGT. The CDR3 contains 16 residues. Trimming left V 6 bases short and J 8 bases short, with 23 bases between.

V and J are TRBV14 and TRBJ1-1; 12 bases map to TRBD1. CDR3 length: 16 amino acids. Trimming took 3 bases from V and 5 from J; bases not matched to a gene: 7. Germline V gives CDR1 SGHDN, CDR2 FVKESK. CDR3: CASSQGQGALRTEAFF. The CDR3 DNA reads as TGTGCCAGCAGCCAGGGACAGGGGGCATTGAGAACTGAAGCTTTCTTT.

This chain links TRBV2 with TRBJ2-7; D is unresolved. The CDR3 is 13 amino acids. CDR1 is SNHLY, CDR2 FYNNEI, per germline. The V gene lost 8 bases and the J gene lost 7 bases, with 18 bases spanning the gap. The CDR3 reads CASEFISNREQYF. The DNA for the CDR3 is TGTGCCAGCGAGTTTATTTCGAATCGAGAGCAGTACTTC.

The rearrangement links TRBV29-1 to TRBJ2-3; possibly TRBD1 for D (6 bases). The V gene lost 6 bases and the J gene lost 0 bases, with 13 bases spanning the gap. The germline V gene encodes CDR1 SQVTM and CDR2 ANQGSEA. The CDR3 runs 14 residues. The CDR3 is CSVPDSVSTDTQYF. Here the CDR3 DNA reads TGCAGCGTCCCGGACAGTGTTAGCACAGATACGCAGTATTTT.